This TCR beta chain was sequenced for a study of shared clonotypes between healthy human individuals. Genomic DNA belonging to each subset was distributed in equal measure over several immunoSEQ plates. Method: immunoSEQ multiplex PCR; TCRdb's copy keeps in-frame clones and lacks some. The sample shows about 1.9 million clones, 80% to 95% of them seen only once. In germline, CDR1 is SGHVS, CDR2 FNYEAQ. The CDR3 totals 18 residues. J was trimmed by 2 bases and V by 5 bases; bases with no gene match: 12. In the naive CD8 group, cells lacked CD45RO and were positively selected for CCR7, so terminally differentiated effector memory CD45RA+ cells were left out. About this clone itself: Its antigen is unknown.

Study outcomes and limitations: Roughly 5% of naive CD4 clonotypes were common to a handful of donors. Blood was the only sampled material, and tissue repertoires likely differ.

The chain recombines TRBV7-6 with TRBJ2-6, with 7 bases fitting TRBD1. The receptor was isolated from a man younger than 30 in good health. Some clones in this sample may be carry-over from other donors' samples. The sample taken for sequencing was naive CD8+ T cells from PBMCs. Here the CDR3 reads CASSPIDRVGTGANVLTF. CDR3 nucleotides: TGTGCCAGCAGCCCAATTGACAGGGTAGGGACTGGGGCCAACGTCCTGACTTTC.